What follows describes a single T cell receptor (beta chain). What it recognizes is unknown. These data are taken from a study of T-cell reconstitution after alpha-beta-depleted transplantation in children. Study-level points and caveats: The study reportedly traced alpha-beta T cells about two months after transplant to several hundred expanded graft clones. T-cell counts and diversity were attributed mostly to newly produced T cells one year after transplant. Surviving recipient T cells and thymic progenitors produced the high day-60 TCRbeta diversity seen in some patients.

Unique molecular identifiers were incorporated during preparation of the TCRbeta library. TCRdb reprocessed the PCR reads via MiXCR and lists one record per CDR3 protein. The sample lists about 830,000 distinct CDR3 sequences, roughly 16% occurring once. Trimming pared 5 bases from V and 6 bases from J, leaving 11 bases between. This CDR3 has 13 residues. Looked up from germline, CDR1 is PRHDT and CDR2 is FYEKMQ (reference sequence). The sequence was collected from a male patient under 18 who had a stem cell transplant for acute lymphoblastic leukemia, so the T cells may come from the graft donor. The V and J genes are TRBV13 and TRBJ2-4; D is possibly TRBD2 (6 bases). The specimen comprised PBMCs, mostly from graft donor cells, sampled 360 days after TCRalphabeta/CD19-depleted stem cell transplant. The DNA of the CDR3 is TGTGCCAGCAGCCCTGCCGGGGGAAACATTCAGTACTTC. This codes for CASSPAGGNIQYF.